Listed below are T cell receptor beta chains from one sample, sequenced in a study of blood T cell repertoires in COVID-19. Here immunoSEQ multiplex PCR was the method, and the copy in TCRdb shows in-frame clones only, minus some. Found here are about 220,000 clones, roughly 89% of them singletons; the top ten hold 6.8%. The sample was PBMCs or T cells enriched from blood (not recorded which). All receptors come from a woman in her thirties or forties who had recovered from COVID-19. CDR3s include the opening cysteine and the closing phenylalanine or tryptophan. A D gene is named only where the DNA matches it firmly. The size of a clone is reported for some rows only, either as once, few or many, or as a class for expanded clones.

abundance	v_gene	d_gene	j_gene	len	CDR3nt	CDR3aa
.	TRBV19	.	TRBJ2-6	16	TGTGCCAGTAGCAGGGTCTCCCCTGGAGGGGCCAACGTCCTGACTTTC	CASSRVSPGGANVLTF
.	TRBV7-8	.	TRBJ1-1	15	TGTGCCAGCAGCCCTTTCGCCAGATTGAACACTGAAGCTTTCTTT	CASSPFARLNTEAFF
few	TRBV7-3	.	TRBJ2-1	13	TGTGCCAGCAGCAGGACAGCCTACAATGAGCAGTTCTTC	CASSRTAYNEQFF
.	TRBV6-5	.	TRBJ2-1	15	TGTGCCAGCAGCCGCAGGGAAAGGGCCCACAATGAGCAGTTCTTC	CASSRRERAHNEQFF
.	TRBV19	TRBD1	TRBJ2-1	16	TGTGCCAGTAGTATAGGTGAGGGGGCCGGTTACAATGAGCAGTTCTTC	CASSIGEGAGYNEQFF
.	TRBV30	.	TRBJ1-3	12	TGTGCCTGGACAGGGGCTGGAAACACCATATATTTT	CAWTGAGNTIYF
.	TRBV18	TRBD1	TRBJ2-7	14	TGTGCCAGCTCACCCGGGACAGGTTTCTACGAGCAGTACTTC	CASSPGTGFYEQYF
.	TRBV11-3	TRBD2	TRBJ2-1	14	TGTGCCAGCAGCTTCAGCGGGAGGATGGATGAGCAGTTCTTC	CASSFSGRMDEQFF
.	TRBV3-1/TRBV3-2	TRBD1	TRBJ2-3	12	TGTGCCAGCAGCCAAGATCCCCAGGGGGTTCATTTT	CASSQDPQGVHF
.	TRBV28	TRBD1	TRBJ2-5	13	TGTGCCAGCAGGGACAGGGGGCATGAGACCCAGTACTTC	CASRDRGHETQYF
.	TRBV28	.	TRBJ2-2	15	TGTGCCAGCACCCAGATGCTAGCGTCTGCCGGGGAGCTGTTTTTT	CASTQMLASAGELFF
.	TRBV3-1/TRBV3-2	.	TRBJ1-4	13	TGTGCCAGCAGCCAAGGACTGGGTGAAAAACTGTTTTTT	CASSQGLGEKLFF
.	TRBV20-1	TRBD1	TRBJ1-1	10	TGCAGTGCTGGGGACAGGGAACCTTTCTTT	CSAGDREPFF
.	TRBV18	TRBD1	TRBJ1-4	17	TGTGCCAGCTCACTCCGAGCTGGACAGGGTTCGAATGAAAAACTGTTTTTT	CASSLRAGQGSNEKLFF
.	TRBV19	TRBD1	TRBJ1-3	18	TGTGCCAGTACTCAAAGGGGGACAGTTACGATCTCTGGAAACACCATATATTTT	CASTQRGTVTISGNTIYF
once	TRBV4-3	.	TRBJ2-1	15	TGCGCCAGCAGCCAAGATCCTAGGAGGGGGGGTGAGCAGTTCTTC	CASSQDPRRGGEQFF
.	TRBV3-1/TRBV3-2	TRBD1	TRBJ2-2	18	TGTGCCAGCAGCCAAGTCCTTAGGGGACAGGGTAACACCGGGGAGCTGTTTTTT	CASSQVLRGQGNTGELFF
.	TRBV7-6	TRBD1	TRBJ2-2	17	TGTGCCAGCAGCTCTACCAGGGGGCTAGGGAACACCGGGGAGCTGTTTTTT	CASSSTRGLGNTGELFF
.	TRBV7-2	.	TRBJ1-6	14	TGTGCCAGCAGCTTATTTGCAGGGAATTCACCCCTCCACTTT	CASSLFAGNSPLHF
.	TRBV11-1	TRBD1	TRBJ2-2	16	TGTGCCAGCAGCTTATACAGGGGCCGGAACACCGGGGAGCTGTTTTTT	CASSLYRGRNTGELFF
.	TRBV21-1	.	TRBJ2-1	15	TGTGCCAGCAGCATATGGGCTAGCGGAGGGAATGAGCAGTTCTTC	CASSIWASGGNEQFF
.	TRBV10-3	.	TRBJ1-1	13	TGTGCCATCAGTCCGAACTGGAACACTGAAGCTTTCTTT	CAISPNWNTEAFF
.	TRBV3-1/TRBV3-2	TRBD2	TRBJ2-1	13	TGTGCCAGCAGTCCTAGCGGGCGGAGAGAGCAGTTCTTC	CASSPSGRREQFF
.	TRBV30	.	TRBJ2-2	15	TGTGCCTGGAGGATCACTAGTGTTAACACCGGGGAGCTGTTTTTT	CAWRITSVNTGELFF
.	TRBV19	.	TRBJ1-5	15	TGTGCCAGTACCCGGACCGGAGGGAGGTATCAGCCCCAGCATTTT	CASTRTGGRYQPQHF
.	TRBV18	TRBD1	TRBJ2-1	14	TGTGCCAGCTCTCCCGGACAGGGAAAGAATGAGCAGTTCTTC	CASSPGQGKNEQFF
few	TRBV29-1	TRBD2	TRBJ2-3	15	TGCAGCGTCTTCAAGCGGGAGTCCTACACAGATACGCAGTATTTT	CSVFKRESYTDTQYF
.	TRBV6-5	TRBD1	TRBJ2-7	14	TGTGCCAGCAGTTCGGGACAGGGGACGAGCGAGCAGTACTTC	CASSSGQGTSEQYF